This paragraph reports one T cell receptor (beta chain). Its antigen remains undetermined. No much larger clonotype is one base removed from it; base qualities were not supplied. This entry comes from a study of T cells in Graves' hyperthyroidism and ophthalmopathy (dated by TCRdb to between 2018 and 2020). For context, the study as a whole: Peripheral blood samples were taken at the time of initial diagnosis, prior to any treatment. The paper reports TCR Vbeta CDR3 sequencing of approximately 130 peripheral blood samples: 40 or so ophthalmopathy, fewer than 85 hyperthyroidism and around 17 progressor patients. In more than 5 Graves' hyperthyroidism patients, the study also compared T-cell repertoires from thyroid tissue with T-cell repertoires from blood. Prospective prediction of ophthalmopathy was tested in an independent validation cohort of under 20 hyperthyroidism patients and 17 patients who later progressed to ophthalmopathy. To identify TCR V-J signatures that set the groups apart, the researchers used a discovery cohort of 100 patients, made up of 40 to 45 with Graves' ophthalmopathy and about 55 with stable Graves' hyperthyroidism. After blood sampling, hyperthyroidism patients were treated with methimazole at a starting dose of 30 mg daily, and ophthalmopathy patients were treated with high-dose intravenous methylprednisolone. The roughly 90 discovery patients were divided at random into training and test sets in a 7:3 ratio.

Hyperthyroidism patients were newly diagnosed, had a disease duration of under 2 months, and were aged 18 to 65 years. The study excluded patients with uncontrolled infections, other autoimmune diseases, pregnancy or lactation. Diagnoses relied on clinical symptoms, serum thyroxine and TRAb, thyroid ultrasound and orbital computed tomography. Blood from progressor patients was drawn when they were first diagnosed with hyperthyroidism, before any ophthalmopathy symptoms appeared. Ficoll-Paque density gradient centrifugation was used to isolate PBMCs from 9.5 to 10 ml of fresh peripheral blood. Progressor patients were first diagnosed with Graves' hyperthyroidism and then developed ophthalmopathy during follow-up. Trizol reagent was used to extract total RNA, and RNA quality was then checked on an Agilent 2100 Bioanalyzer. Overall study results and their limits: A 13 V-J signature model separated ophthalmopathy from stable hyperthyroidism, with 87.88% sensitivity and just under 84% specificity in cross-validation and 80%/75% in testing. Most expanded thyroid clonotypes (frequency above 0.001) were also detected in blood, a finding suggesting that blood repertoires may reflect thyroid immune responses. In validation, the model predicted progression to ophthalmopathy a median of roughly 6.1 months before onset, with approximately 71% sensitivity and about 75% specificity. Sample size was not statistically predetermined, and investigators were not blinded to group allocation.

There are 17 amino acids in the CDR3, from cysteine to phenylalanine inclusive. The read is trimmed to its CDR3 DNA, 51 bases read in frame from base 1. For CDR1 and CDR2, the germline V gene (reference sequence) lists SEHNR and FQNEAQ. Compared with germline, V lacks 3 bases and J lacks 6 bases; bases without a gene match: 9. The TCR beta CDR3 regions were amplified from the RNA transcripts. A first-round RT-PCR of the TCR CDR3 used the HTBI primer set with the Qiagen OneStep RT-PCR kit. Libraries were constructed in a second round of multiplex PCR, after which size selection and purification were performed. Libraries were sequenced paired-end with 100 bp reads on an Illumina HiSeq2000. As for how the authors treated the data: SOAPnuke was used to process the raw data, with reads discarded if the reads contained adapters or uncalled bases, had a mean Phred below 15, or lacked an exact constant-primer or identifier match. COPE v1.2.5 was used to merge the high-quality paired reads, and each unique nucleotide sequence was defined as a clonotype. Clonotypes were aligned to IMGT TRBV, TRBD and TRBJ reference segments using MiTCR v1.1. The analysis included only V-J combinations with a frequency above 0.0001, which together covered roughly 99% of the repertoires. A TCS score was defined as the ratio of F50 (clonal expansion) to E x V (chaos), with BLOSUM62-based TCRdist applied between CDR3 peptides within each V-J. Welch's t-statistics and random forest reduced fewer than 550 V-J features to 10 to 15, which were used in a naive Bayes classifier (R e1071). The raw public data were reprocessed by TCRdb itself: fastp quality trimming at Q25, MiXCR clonotype calling, in-frame beta chains only. Under each unique CDR3 protein, matching rows form one entry showing the most common genes and DNA. Clone size and V and J calls follow TCRdb, not the original study. This sample has under 450,000 distinct CDR3 sequences in its table, and roughly 15% of those were observed once. The top ten hold 34% of the sample.

This clonotype was sampled from a woman in her 30s with Graves' hyperthyroidism that later progressed to Graves' ophthalmopathy. The sequence is built from TRBV7-9 and TRBJ2-2; a stretch of 11 junction bases matches TRBD2. Sequences were obtained from blood. The CDR3: CASSLVAGGLDAGELFF. The bases read TGTGCCAGCAGCTTGGTAGCGGGGGGGCTCGATGCCGGGGAGCTGTTTTTT.